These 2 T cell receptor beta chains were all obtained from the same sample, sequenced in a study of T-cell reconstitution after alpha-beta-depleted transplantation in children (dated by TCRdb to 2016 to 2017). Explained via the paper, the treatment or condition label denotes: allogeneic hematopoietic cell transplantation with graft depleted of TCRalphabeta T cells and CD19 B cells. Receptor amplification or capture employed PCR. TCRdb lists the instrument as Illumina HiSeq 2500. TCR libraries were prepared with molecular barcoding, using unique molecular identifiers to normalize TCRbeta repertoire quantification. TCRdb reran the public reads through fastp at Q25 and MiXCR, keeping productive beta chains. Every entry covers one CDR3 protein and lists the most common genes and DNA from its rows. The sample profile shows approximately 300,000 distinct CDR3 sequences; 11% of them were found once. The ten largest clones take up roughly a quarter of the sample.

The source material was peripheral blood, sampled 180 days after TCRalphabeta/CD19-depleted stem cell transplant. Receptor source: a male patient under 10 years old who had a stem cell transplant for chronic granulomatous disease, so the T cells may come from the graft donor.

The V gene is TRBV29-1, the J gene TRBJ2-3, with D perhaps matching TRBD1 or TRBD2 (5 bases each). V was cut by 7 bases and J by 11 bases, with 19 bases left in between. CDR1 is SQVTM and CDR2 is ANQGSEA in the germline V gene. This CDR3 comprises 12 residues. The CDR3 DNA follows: TGCAGCGCTAAAAGAGGGACCGGATGGCAGTATTTT. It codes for CSAKRGTGWQYF.

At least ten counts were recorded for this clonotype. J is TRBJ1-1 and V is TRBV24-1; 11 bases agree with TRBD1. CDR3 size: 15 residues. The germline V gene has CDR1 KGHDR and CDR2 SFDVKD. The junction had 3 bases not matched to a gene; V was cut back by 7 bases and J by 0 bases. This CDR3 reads CATRGTGGLNTEAFF. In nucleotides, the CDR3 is TGTGCCACCAGAGGGACAGGGGGATTGAACACTGAAGCTTTCTTT.